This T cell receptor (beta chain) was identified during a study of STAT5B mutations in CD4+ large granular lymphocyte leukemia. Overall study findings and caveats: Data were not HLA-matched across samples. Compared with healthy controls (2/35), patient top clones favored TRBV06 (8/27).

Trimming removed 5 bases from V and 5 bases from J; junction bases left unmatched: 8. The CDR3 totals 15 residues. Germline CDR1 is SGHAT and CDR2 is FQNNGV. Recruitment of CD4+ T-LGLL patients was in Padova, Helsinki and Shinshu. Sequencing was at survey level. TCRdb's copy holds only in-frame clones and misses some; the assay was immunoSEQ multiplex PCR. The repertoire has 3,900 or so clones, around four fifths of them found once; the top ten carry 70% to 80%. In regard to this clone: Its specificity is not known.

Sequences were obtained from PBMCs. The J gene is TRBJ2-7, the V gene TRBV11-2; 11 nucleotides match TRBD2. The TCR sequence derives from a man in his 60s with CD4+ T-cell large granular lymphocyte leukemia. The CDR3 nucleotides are TGTGCCAGCAGCCTCCGACTAGCGGGGCTCGACGAGCAGTACTTC. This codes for CASSLRLAGLDEQYF.